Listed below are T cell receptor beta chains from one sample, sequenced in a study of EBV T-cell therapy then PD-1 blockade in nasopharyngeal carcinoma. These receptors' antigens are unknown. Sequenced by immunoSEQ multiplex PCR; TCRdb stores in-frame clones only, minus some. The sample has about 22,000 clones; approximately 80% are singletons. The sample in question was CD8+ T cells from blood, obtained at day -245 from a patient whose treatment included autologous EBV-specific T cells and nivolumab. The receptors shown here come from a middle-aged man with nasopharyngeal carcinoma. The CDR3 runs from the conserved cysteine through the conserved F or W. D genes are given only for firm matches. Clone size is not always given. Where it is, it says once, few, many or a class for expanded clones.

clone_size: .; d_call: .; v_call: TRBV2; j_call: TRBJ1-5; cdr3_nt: TGTGCCAGCAGTGGGTTGAGAAGGGTAGTTCAGCCCCAGCATTTT; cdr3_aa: CASSGLRRVVQPQHF
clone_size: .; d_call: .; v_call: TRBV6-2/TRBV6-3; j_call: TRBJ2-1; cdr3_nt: TGTGCCAGCAGTCCCGATTCAGGGGGGTACAATGAGCAGTTCTTC; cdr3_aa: CASSPDSGGYNEQFF
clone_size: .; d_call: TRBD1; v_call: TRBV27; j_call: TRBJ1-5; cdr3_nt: TGTGCCAGCAGTGATACGGGACAGACCGGCCCGTACAATCAGCCCCAGCATTTT; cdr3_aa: CASSDTGQTGPYNQPQHF
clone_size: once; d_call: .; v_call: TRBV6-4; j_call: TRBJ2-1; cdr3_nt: TGTGCCAGCAGTGTGGGATCATCTGCTAATGAGCAGTTCTTC; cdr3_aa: CASSVGSSANEQFF
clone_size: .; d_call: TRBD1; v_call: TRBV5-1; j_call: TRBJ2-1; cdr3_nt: TGCGCCAGCAGCTTGGAAGGGACAGGGTACAATGAGCAGTTCTTC; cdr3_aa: CASSLEGTGYNEQFF
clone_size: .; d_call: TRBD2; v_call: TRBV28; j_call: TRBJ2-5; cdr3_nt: TGTGCCAGCAGTTTTAGGAGAGCGGGGGCCCGAGAGACCCAGTACTTC; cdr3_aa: CASSFRRAGARETQYF
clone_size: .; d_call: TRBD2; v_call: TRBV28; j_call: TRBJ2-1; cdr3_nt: TGTGCCAGCAGTTTCCGCACTAGCGGGGCGTTGGATGAGCAGTTCTTC; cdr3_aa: CASSFRTSGALDEQFF
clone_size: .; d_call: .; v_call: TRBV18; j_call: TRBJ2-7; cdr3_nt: TGTGCCAGCTCACCACCCAGCGCTTCCTACGAGCAGTACTTC; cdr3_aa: CASSPPSASYEQYF
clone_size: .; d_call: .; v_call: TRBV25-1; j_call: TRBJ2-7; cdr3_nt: TGTGCCAGCAGTGAAGGGTCACCTCCCTACGAGCAGTACTTC; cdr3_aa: CASSEGSPPYEQYF
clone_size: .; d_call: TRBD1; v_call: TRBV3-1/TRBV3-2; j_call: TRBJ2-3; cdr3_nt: TGTGCCAGCAGCCAAGTCCCCAGGGGGATCACAGATACGCAGTATTTT; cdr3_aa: CASSQVPRGITDTQYF
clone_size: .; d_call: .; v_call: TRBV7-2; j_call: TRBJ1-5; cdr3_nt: TGTGCCAGCAGCTTAGATAGATCAGTCGGTCAGCCCCAGCATTTT; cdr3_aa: CASSLDRSVGQPQHF
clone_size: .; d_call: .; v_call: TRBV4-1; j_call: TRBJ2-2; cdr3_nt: TGCGCCAGCAGCCAAGGTGCAGGGCCCCTTTTGACCGGGGAGCTGTTTTTT; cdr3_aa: CASSQGAGPLLTGELFF
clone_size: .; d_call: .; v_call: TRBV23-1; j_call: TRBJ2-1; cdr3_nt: TGCGCCAGCAGTCAATCGTTGGGCCCCTCCTACAATGAGCAGTTCTTC; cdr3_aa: CASSQSLGPSYNEQFF
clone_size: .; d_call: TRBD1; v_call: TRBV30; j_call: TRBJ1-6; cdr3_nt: TGTGCCGGAACAGGGGTCCCGACATATAATTCACCCCTCCACTTT; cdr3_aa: CAGTGVPTYNSPLHF
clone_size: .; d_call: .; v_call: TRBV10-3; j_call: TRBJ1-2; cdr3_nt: TGTGCCATCAGTGAACCGGGCACAAACTATGGCTACACCTTC; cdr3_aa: CAISEPGTNYGYTF
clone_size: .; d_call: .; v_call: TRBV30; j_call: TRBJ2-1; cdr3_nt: TGTGCCTGGACCCGGGGGGCCAAACACAATGAGCAGTTCTTC; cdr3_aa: CAWTRGAKHNEQFF
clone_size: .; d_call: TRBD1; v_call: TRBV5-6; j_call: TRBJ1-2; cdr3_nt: TGTGCCAGCAGCTTGTTGGAATGGGACAGGGAGGACTATGGCTACACCTTC; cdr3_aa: CASSLLEWDREDYGYTF
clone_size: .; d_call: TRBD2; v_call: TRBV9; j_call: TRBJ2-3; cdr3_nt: TGTGCCAGCAGCGTAGACCGGGGGGGCCTATCAGATACGCAGTATTTT; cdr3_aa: CASSVDRGGLSDTQYF
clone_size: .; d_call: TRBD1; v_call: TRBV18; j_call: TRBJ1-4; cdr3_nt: TGTGCCAGCTCACCCGCCGCGGGACAGGGTGAAAAACTGTTTTTT; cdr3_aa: CASSPAAGQGEKLFF
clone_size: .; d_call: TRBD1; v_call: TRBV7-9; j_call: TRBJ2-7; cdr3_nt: TGTGCCAGCAGTCCCGGACGACGGGACAGAGTCTACGAGCAGTACTTC; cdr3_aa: CASSPGRRDRVYEQYF
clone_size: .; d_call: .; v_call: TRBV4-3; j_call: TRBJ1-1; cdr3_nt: TGCGCCAGCAGCCCCCAGGGAAGGAACACTGAAGCTTTCTTT; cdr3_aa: CASSPQGRNTEAFF
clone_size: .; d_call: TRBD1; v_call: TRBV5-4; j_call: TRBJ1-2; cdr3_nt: TGTGCCAGCAGCCTTTTCCCTTGGACAGGGACGTTAAGTGGCTACACCTTC; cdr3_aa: CASSLFPWTGTLSGYTF
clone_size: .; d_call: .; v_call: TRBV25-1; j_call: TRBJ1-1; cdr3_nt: TGTGCCAGCAGTGAACAGGCAGAAGCTTTCTTT; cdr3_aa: CASSEQAEAFF
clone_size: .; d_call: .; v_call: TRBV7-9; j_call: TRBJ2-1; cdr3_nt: TGTGCCAGCAGCTACAACGATCAGGGGAGCTCCTACAATGAGCAGTTCTTC; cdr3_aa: CASSYNDQGSSYNEQFF
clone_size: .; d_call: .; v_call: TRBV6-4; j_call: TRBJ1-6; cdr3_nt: TGTGCCAGCAGTGGGACGGGGCTCGAGAATTCACCCCTCCACTTT; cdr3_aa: CASSGTGLENSPLHF
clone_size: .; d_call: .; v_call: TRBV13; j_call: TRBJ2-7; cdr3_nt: TGTGCCAGCAGCCCCCGTGACAGGACAAGTAGCGAGCAGTACTTC; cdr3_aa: CASSPRDRTSSEQYF
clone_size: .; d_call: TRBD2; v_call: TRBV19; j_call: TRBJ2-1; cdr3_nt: TGTGCCAGTAGTATAGGCCTAGCGGGGGAAAGTGAGCAGTTCTTC; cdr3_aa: CASSIGLAGESEQFF
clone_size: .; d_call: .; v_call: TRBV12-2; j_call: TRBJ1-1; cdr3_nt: TGTGCAAGTCGCTTAGGGGACAGGGGAATGGACACTGAAGCTTTCTTT; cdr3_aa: CASRLGDRGMDTEAFF
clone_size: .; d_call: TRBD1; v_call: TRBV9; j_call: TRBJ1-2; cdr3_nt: TGTGCCAGCAGCGTAGACCTCGGGACAGTTAACTATGGCTACACCTTC; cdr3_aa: CASSVDLGTVNYGYTF
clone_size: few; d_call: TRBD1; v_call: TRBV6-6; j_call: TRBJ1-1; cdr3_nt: TGTGCCAGCAGTCCGCAGGGGGCTACGTCTAAGAACACTGAAGCTTTCTTT; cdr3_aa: CASSPQGATSKNTEAFF
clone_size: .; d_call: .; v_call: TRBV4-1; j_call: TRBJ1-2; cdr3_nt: TGCGCCAGCAGCCAAGATCAAGGCTATGGCTACACCTTC; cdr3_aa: CASSQDQGYGYTF
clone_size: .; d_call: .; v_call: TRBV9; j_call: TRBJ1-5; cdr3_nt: TGTGCCAGCAGCGTAACGGGCAGGGCTAATCAGCCCCAGCATTTT; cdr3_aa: CASSVTGRANQPQHF
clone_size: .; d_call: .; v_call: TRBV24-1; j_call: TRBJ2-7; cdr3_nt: TGTGCCACCAGTGATTTTGACAGCTACGAGCAGTACTTC; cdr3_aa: CATSDFDSYEQYF
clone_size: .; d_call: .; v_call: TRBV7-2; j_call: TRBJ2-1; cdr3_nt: TGTGCCACCCAACCCGGGACACGGACCTACAATGAGCAGTTCTTC; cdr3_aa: CATQPGTRTYNEQFF
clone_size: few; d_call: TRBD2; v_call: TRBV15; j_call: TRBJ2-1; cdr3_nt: TGTGCCACCAGCAGAGAAGCGGGGGCCTACAATGAGCAGTTCTTC; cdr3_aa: CATSREAGAYNEQFF
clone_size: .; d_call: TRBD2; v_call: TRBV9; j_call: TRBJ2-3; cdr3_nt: TGTGCCAGCAGCGTAGCTGGTAGCGGGTTTAGCACAGATACGCAGTATTTT; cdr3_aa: CASSVAGSGFSTDTQYF
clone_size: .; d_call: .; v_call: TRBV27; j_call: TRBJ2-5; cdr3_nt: TGTGCCAGCAGTCTTAGCAGGGCCGAGACCCAGTACTTC; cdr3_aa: CASSLSRAETQYF
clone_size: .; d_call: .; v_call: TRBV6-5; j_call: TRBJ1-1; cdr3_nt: TGTGCCAGCAGTTACCAGGGTCGGACTGAAGCTTTCTTT; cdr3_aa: CASSYQGRTEAFF
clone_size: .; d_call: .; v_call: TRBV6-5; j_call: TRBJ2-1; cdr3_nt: TGTGCCAGCAGACAGGGAGAAGCCAATGAGCAGTTCTTC; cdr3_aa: CASRQGEANEQFF
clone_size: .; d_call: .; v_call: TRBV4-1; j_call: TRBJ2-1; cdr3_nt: TGCGCCAGCAGCCCACAGGGAACTGAGCAGTTCTTC; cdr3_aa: CASSPQGTEQFF
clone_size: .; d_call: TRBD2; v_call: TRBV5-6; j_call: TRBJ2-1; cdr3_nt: TGTGCCAGCAGCTTGCCGGGACTACAAAATGAGCAGTTCTTC; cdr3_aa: CASSLPGLQNEQFF
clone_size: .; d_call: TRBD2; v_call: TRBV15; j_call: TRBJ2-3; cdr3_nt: TGTGCCACCAGCAGCGAGTTAGCGGGGGGCCGCACAGATACGCAGTATTTT; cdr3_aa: CATSSELAGGRTDTQYF
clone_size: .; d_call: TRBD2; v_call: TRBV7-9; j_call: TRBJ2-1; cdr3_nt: TGTGCCAGCAGCCAATCCGCCCGTCCGGGACTAGCGATGTTCTTC; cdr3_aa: CASSQSARPGLAMFF
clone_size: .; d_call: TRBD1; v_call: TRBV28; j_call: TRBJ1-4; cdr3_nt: TGTGCCAGCAGTGAAACAGGGGGCCCTGAAAAACTGTTTTTT; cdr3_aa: CASSETGGPEKLFF
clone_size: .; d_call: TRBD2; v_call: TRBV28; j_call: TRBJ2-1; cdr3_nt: TGTGCCAGCAGTCTTCAAGCGGGGGGGTACAATGAGCAGTTCTTC; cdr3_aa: CASSLQAGGYNEQFF
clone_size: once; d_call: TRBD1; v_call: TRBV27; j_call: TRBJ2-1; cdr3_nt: TGTGCCAGCAGTTTTGGACAGGGGTCGTACAATGAGCAGTTCTTC; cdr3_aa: CASSFGQGSYNEQFF
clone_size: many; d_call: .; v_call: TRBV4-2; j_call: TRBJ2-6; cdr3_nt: TGTGCCAGCAGCCATGAATCAGGGGCTGGGGCCAACGTCCTGACTTTC; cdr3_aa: CASSHESGAGANVLTF
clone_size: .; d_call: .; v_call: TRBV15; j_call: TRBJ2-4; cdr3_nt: TGTGCCACCGCTGACGTGGGGGGCAAAAACATTCAGTACTTC; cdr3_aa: CATADVGGKNIQYF